These T cell receptor beta chains were read from a single sample in a study of cytomegalovirus exposure and HLA in healthy donors. Data came from immunoSEQ multiplex PCR; TCRdb stores just in-frame clones and leaves some out. Among over 150,000 clones listed, 65% to 75% were seen once. Sequenced sample: PBMCs. These receptors came from a man aged 25-45 years in good health and CMV-seronegative. The CDR3 runs from the conserved cysteine through the conserved F or W. A D gene is named only where the DNA matches it firmly. The size entry is marked missing in some rows and otherwise reads once, few, many or a size class.

size	V	J	D	DNA	CDR3
few	TRBV7-6	TRBJ2-3	NA	TGTGCCAGCAGCTTAGCAAGGGCGGGGCGGGGAGATACGCAGTATTTT	CASSLARAGRGDTQYF
once	TRBV1	TRBJ2-3	NA	TGCACCAGCAACCAATCACATCCTAGCGGGGGAAAAGATACGCAGTATTTT	CTSNQSHPSGGKDTQYF
NA	TRBV6-4	TRBJ2-6	NA	TGTGCCAGCAGTGACGGGAGGATTACTGGGGCCAACGTCCTGACTTTC	CASSDGRITGANVLTF
NA	TRBV4-1	TRBJ1-2	TRBD1	TGCGCCAGCAGCCCAACCGGGACAGGGAACTATGGCTACACCTTC	CASSPTGTGNYGYTF
NA	TRBV19	TRBJ2-7	NA	TGTGCCAGTAGTACTCTCGGGGACTACGAGCAGTACTTC	CASSTLGDYEQYF
NA	TRBV10-3	TRBJ2-2	NA	TGTGCCATCAGTGAGTGGGGGGGCTCAGAGGCCGGGGAGCTGTTTTTT	CAISEWGGSEAGELFF
once	TRBV19	TRBJ2-3	NA	TGTGCCAGTAGTATCCGGGACTCAGAGGGTACGCAGTATTTT	CASSIRDSEGTQYF
many	TRBV6-4	TRBJ2-3	TRBD2	TGTGCCAGCAGTGACTCTAGCGGGGGGGCCACAGATACGCAGTATTTT	CASSDSSGGATDTQYF
few	TRBV7-6	TRBJ2-1	TRBD1	TGTGCCAGCAGCTCCACGACAGGGGATGAGCAGTTCTTC	CASSSTTGDEQFF
NA	TRBV15	TRBJ2-3	NA	TGTGCCACCAGCAGTGCAGGGCCCAGCACAGATACGCAGTATTTT	CATSSAGPSTDTQYF
NA	TRBV29-1	TRBJ2-7	TRBD1	TGCAGCGTTTTAGCGGGACAGGGGGCTGAGTCCTACGAGCAGTACTTC	CSVLAGQGAESYEQYF
NA	TRBV15	TRBJ2-2	NA	TGTGCCACCAGCAGAGATTCAGGTTCCGGGGAGCTGTTTTTT	CATSRDSGSGELFF
NA	TRBV9	TRBJ2-7	TRBD1	TGTGCCAGCAGCGTGTCCGGGACAGGGACCTACGAGCAGTACTTC	CASSVSGTGTYEQYF
NA	TRBV10-3	TRBJ1-2	NA	TGTGCCATCAGTGTGGAGGGGAATGGCTACACCTTC	CAISVEGNGYTF
NA	TRBV6-1	TRBJ1-5	NA	TGTGCCAGCACCCGGGACTTTCGGAATCAGCCCCAGCATTTT	CASTRDFRNQPQHF
NA	TRBV4-3	TRBJ2-7	NA	TGCGCCAGCAGCCAAGATTTGAGCTCCTACGAGCAGTACTTC	CASSQDLSSYEQYF
few	TRBV2	TRBJ2-2	TRBD2	TGTGCCAGCAGCGGCACTAGCGGGGGGGCCTATTGGGAGCTGTTTTTT	CASSGTSGGAYWELFF
NA	TRBV5-6	TRBJ2-3	TRBD1	TGTGCCAGCAGCCTAACTACAGGGGGGGATACGCAGTATTTT	CASSLTTGGDTQYF
once	TRBV27	TRBJ2-3	TRBD2	TGTGCCAGCAGTTTTATGGGGGGGGGTAGCACAGATACGCAGTATTTT	CASSFMGGGSTDTQYF
NA	TRBV6-1	TRBJ2-4	TRBD2	TGTGCCAGTACCCTAGCGGGGGGTCAAAACATTCAGTACTTC	CASTLAGGQNIQYF
NA	TRBV27	TRBJ2-4	TRBD1	TGTGCCAGCAGTAAATACAGGGGCCTAGCCAAAAACATTCAGTACTTC	CASSKYRGLAKNIQYF
NA	TRBV5-4	TRBJ2-5	TRBD2	TGTGCCAGCAGCTTGGTGGCGGGGGAAGAGACCCAGTACTTC	CASSLVAGEETQYF
once	TRBV5-1	TRBJ1-5	NA	TGCGCCAGCAGCTTGGAGCGCGGTCAGCCCCAGCATTTT	CASSLERGQPQHF
NA	TRBV5-1	TRBJ2-7	NA	TGCGCCAGCAGCTTGGGAGCGGAGCAGTACTTC	CASSLGAEQYF
NA	TRBV5-1	TRBJ2-1	TRBD2	TGCGCCAGCAGCTTGGCCAGTTCGGGGGGGTACAATGAGCAGTTCTTC	CASSLASSGGYNEQFF
NA	TRBV4-2	TRBJ2-7	TRBD2	TGTGCCAGCAGCCAACCGGGACTAAGTCCGGACGAGCAGTACTTC	CASSQPGLSPDEQYF
NA	TRBV7-8	TRBJ2-5	NA	TGTGCCAGCAGCTCCCGGGACACCGGTCGACGAGAGACCCAGTACTTC	CASSSRDTGRRETQYF
NA	TRBV11-3	TRBJ2-7	NA	TGTGCCAGCAGCTTAGCGGCAGGGGACGAGCAGTACTTC	CASSLAAGDEQYF
few	TRBV5-6	TRBJ2-1	NA	TGTGCCAGCAGCTACCGGGCCTGGACATCCTACAATGAGCAGTTCTTC	CASSYRAWTSYNEQFF
few	TRBV28	TRBJ2-7	NA	TGTGCCAGCAGTTTCGGGAACTACGAGCAGTACTTC	CASSFGNYEQYF
NA	TRBV7-9	TRBJ2-2	NA	TGTGCCAGCAGCTTACCCCTAGCGCCCGGGGAGCTGTTTTTT	CASSLPLAPGELFF
NA	TRBV28	TRBJ2-7	NA	TGTGCCAGCAGTCCTACAGTTGGCTACGAGCAGTACTTC	CASSPTVGYEQYF
NA	TRBV28	TRBJ1-5	NA	TGTGCCAGCAGTTTCAACAGGGTAGGCAATCAGCCCCAGCATTTT	CASSFNRVGNQPQHF
NA	TRBV30	TRBJ2-7	NA	TGTGCCTGGAGCCTAGACAGGTATTCCTACGAGCAGTACTTC	CAWSLDRYSYEQYF
NA	TRBV19	TRBJ1-5	TRBD1	TGTGCCAGTAGGACAGGGGGCAATCAGCCCCAGCATTTT	CASRTGGNQPQHF
NA	TRBV28	TRBJ1-5	NA	TGTGCCAGCAGTTTTGTAAATCAGCCCCAGCATTTT	CASSFVNQPQHF
NA	TRBV19	TRBJ1-1	NA	TGTGCCAGTACACCGGGCCAATTTGGAGGAGCTTTCTTT	CASTPGQFGGAFF
few	TRBV5-6	TRBJ1-2	NA	TGTGCCAGCAGCTTGGGCAGGGGTATTTCCTATGGCTACCCCTTC	CASSLGRGISYGYPF
few	TRBV18	TRBJ1-1	NA	TGTGCCAGCTCACCCACCACTAGAGGTGCGAACACTGAAGCTTTCTTT	CASSPTTRGANTEAFF
NA	TRBV19	TRBJ1-4	NA	TGTGCCTGTAGCGGGATCGAAGCAACTAATGAAAAACTGTTTTTT	CACSGIEATNEKLFF
NA	TRBV2	TRBJ1-1	NA	TGTGCCAGCAGTGCCCCTCGAGGGAACCCTGAAGCTTTCTTT	CASSAPRGNPEAFF
NA	TRBV30	TRBJ1-1	NA	TGTGCCTGGAGTGTACAGGGTGAGACTTTCTTT	CAWSVQGETFF
once	TRBV6-1	TRBJ1-5	NA	TGTGCCAGCAGTGTTTCAGGTAGCAATCAGCCCCAGCATTTT	CASSVSGSNQPQHF
NA	TRBV28	TRBJ2-5	NA	TGTGCCAGCAGTTCTGCAGACCCGGGGTACCAAGAGACCCAGTACTTC	CASSSADPGYQETQYF
NA	TRBV7-6	TRBJ2-1	TRBD2	TGTGCCAGCAGCTTAGAGGGGACTAGCGGCTTAAATGAGCAGTTCTTC	CASSLEGTSGLNEQFF
NA	TRBV2	TRBJ2-2	NA	TGTGCCAGCAGTGTGGCGGGGCCTACCGGGGAGCTGTTTTTT	CASSVAGPTGELFF
NA	TRBV7-9	TRBJ1-2	NA	TGTGCCAGCACCACTACTCACTTGAAGGCGGACTATGGCTACACCTTC	CASTTTHLKADYGYTF
NA	TRBV28	TRBJ2-5	TRBD1	TGTGCCAGCAGTCCATCCGGGACAGGGGGCCAAGAGACCCAGTACTTC	CASSPSGTGGQETQYF
NA	TRBV25-1	TRBJ2-2	NA	TGTGCCAGCAGTGAAGGAGTCACCGGGGAGCTGTTTTTT	CASSEGVTGELFF
NA	TRBV5-1	TRBJ2-5	NA	TGCGCCAGCAGCTTGGCTATACAAGAGACCCAGTACTTC	CASSLAIQETQYF
NA	TRBV5-4	TRBJ2-5	TRBD1	TGTGCCAGCAGCGTGGGACAGGGGGCGGAGGAGACCCAGTACTTC	CASSVGQGAEETQYF
NA	TRBV6-5	TRBJ2-7	NA	TGTGCCAGCGGACAGAGCTCCTACGAGCAGTACTTC	CASGQSSYEQYF
NA	TRBV9	TRBJ2-3	NA	TGTGCCAGCAGCCCAGGGGGAGGATGGGCAGATACGCAGTATTTT	CASSPGGGWADTQYF
NA	TRBV2	TRBJ2-7	TRBD1	TGTGCCACCCAGGGGGCGGTCTCCTACGAGCAGTACTTC	CATQGAVSYEQYF
NA	TRBV6-1	TRBJ1-5	NA	TGTGCCAGCAGCGACTGGGTACGGAATCAGCCCCAGCATTTT	CASSDWVRNQPQHF
NA	TRBV19	TRBJ1-2	NA	TGTGCCAGTGGAGACCCAGGGAGGGGTAATGGCTACACCTTC	CASGDPGRGNGYTF
NA	TRBV5-1	TRBJ1-1	TRBD1	TGCGCCAGCAGCCCAGGGACAGGGGGGGACACTGAAGCTTTCTTT	CASSPGTGGDTEAFF
NA	TRBV19	TRBJ1-1	TRBD1	TGTGCCAGTGGATCAACAGGGGGCACTGAAGCTTTCTTT	CASGSTGGTEAFF
many	TRBV5-6	TRBJ2-7	NA	TGTGCCAGCAGCTCGCCACATATCTACGAGCAGTACTTC	CASSSPHIYEQYF
NA	TRBV5-4	TRBJ1-2	NA	TGTGCCAGCAGCCCACCCAGCAGGGAAGAAACCTTC	CASSPPSREETF